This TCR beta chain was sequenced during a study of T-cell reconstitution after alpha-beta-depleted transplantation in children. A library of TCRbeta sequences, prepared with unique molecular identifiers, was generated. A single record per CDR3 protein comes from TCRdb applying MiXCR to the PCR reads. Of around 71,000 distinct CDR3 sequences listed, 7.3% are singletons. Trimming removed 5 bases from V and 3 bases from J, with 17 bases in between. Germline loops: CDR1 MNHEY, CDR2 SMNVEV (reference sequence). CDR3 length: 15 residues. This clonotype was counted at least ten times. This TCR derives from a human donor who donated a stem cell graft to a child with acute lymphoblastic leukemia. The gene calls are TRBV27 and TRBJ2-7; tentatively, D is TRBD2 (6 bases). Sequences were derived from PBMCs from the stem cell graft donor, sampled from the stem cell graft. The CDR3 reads CASSILGRTIYEQYF. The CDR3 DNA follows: TGTGCCAGCAGTATCCTGGGACGGACTATCTACGAGCAGTACTTC.